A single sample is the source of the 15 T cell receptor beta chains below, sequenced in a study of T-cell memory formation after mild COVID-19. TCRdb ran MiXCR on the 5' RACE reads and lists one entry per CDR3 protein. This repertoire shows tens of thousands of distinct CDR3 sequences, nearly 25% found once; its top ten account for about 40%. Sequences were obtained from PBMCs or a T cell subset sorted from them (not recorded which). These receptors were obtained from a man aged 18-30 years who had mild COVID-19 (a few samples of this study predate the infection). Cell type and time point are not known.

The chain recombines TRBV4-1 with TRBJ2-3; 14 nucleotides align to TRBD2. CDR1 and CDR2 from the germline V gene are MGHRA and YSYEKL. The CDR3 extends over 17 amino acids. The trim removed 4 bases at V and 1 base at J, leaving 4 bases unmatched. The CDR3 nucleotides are TGCGCCAGCAGCCGACTGGGACTAGCGGGGGGCACAGATACGCAGTATTTT. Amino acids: CASSRLGLAGGTDTQYF.

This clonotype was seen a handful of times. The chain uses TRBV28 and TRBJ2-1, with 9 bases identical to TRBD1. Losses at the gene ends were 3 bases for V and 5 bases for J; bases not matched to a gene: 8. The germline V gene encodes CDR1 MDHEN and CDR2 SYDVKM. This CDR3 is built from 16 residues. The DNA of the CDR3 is TGTGCCAGCAGTTTGTTGACAGGGGGACCAGACAATGAGCAGTTCTTC. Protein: CASSLLTGGPDNEQFF.

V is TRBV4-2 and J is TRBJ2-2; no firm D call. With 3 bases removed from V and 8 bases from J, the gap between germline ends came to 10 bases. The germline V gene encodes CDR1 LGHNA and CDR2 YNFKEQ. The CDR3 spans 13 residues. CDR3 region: CASSQVLEGELFF. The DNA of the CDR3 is TGTGCCAGCAGCCAGGTCCTCGAAGGGGAGCTGTTTTTT.

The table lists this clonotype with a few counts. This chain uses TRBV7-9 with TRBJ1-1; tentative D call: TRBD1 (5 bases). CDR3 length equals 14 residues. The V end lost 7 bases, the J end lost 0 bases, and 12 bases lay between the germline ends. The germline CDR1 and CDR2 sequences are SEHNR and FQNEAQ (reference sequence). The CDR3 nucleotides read TGTGCCAGCACCAATGGACAATTGAACACTGAAGCTTTCTTT. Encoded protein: CASTNGQLNTEAFF. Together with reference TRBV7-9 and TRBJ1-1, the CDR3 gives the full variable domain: DTGVSQNPRHKITKRGQNVTFRCDPISEHNRLYWYRQTLGQGPEFLTYFQNEAQLEKSRLLSDRFSAERPKGSFSTLEIQRTEQGDSAMYLCASTNGQLNTEAFFGQGTRLTVV.

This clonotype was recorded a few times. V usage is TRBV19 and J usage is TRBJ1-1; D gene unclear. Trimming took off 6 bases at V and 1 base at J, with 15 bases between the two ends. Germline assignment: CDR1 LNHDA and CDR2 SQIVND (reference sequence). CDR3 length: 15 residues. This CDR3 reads CASSQYIRSNTEAFF. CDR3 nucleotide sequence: TGTGCCAGTAGCCAATATATACGCTCGAACACTGAAGCTTTCTTT.

The CDR3 DNA reads TGTGCCAGCAGCTTGGACGGAACATCTAACTATGGCTACACCTTC. Its protein product is CASSLDGTSNYGYTF. V usage is TRBV5-5 and J usage is TRBJ1-2; D unresolved. Deletions cut 0 bases from V and 0 bases from J, with 9 bases between. CDR1 is SGHKS, CDR2 YYEKEE, per germline (reference sequence). This CDR3 has 15 amino acids.

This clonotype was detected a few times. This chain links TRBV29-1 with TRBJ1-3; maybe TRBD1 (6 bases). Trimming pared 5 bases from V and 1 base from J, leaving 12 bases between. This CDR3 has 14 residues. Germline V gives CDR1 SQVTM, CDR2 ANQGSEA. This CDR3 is CSVWTANSGNTIYF. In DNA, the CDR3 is TGCAGCGTTTGGACAGCCAATTCTGGAAACACCATATATTTT.

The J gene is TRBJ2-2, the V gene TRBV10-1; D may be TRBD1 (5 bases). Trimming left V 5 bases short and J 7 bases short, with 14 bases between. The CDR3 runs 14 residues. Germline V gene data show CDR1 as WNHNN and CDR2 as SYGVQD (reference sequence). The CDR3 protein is CASSPLGAGGELFF. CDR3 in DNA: TGCGCCAGCAGTCCCTTAGGGGCTGGCGGGGAGCTGTTTTTT.

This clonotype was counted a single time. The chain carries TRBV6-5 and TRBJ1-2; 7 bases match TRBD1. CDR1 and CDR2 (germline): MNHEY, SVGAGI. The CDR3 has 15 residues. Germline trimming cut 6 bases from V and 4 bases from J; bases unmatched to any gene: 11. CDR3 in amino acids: CASSLGGQPLYGYTF. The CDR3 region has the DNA TGTGCCAGCAGCCTGGGGGGACAGCCACTCTATGGCTACACCTTC.

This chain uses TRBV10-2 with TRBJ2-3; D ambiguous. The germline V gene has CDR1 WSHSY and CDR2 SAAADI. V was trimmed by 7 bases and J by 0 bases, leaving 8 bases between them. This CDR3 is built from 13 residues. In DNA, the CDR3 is TGCGCCAGCATGGGCGCAAGCACAGATACGCAGTATTTT. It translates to CASMGASTDTQYF.

CDR3 nucleotides: TGTGCCAGCAGCTTTGGGGAAATGGGGGGCACAGATACGCAGTATTTT. Translated: CASSFGEMGGTDTQYF. The rearrangement uses TRBV11-2 and TRBJ2-3; D possibly matches TRBD1 or TRBD2 (5 bases each). The CDR3 has 16 amino acids. Germline V gene data show CDR1 as SGHAT and CDR2 as FQNNGV. Trimming took off 3 bases at V and 1 base at J, with 14 bases between the two ends.

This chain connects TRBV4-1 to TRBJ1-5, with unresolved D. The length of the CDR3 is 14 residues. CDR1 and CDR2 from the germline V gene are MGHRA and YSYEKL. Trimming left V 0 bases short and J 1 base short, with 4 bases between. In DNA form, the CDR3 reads TGCGCCAGCAGCCAAGATAGAAGCAATCAGCCCCAGCATTTT. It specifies CASSQDRSNQPQHF.

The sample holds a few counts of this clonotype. As DNA, the CDR3 is TGCGCCAGCAGCCAAGTTGGGGACGGAACCTACGAGCAGTACTTC. Translated: CASSQVGDGTYEQYF. The chain links TRBV4-3 to TRBJ2-7; D assignment may be TRBD1 or TRBD2 (5 bases each). Looked up from germline, CDR1 is LGHNA and CDR2 is YSLEER. Trimming shortened V by 1 base and J by 2 bases, and 12 bases separated the two germline ends. CDR3 size: 15 residues.

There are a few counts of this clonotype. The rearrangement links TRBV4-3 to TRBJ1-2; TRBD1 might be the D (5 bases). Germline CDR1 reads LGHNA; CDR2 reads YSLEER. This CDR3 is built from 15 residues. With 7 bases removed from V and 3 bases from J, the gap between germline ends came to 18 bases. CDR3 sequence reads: CASTPGASPHYGYTF. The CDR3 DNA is TGCGCCAGCACCCCCGGGGCTTCCCCCCACTATGGCTACACCTTC.

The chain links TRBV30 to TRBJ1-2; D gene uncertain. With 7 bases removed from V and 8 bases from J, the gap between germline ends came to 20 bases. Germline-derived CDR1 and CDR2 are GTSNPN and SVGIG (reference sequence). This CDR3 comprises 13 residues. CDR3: CASPAGRRRGYTF. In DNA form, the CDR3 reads TGTGCCTCGCCCGCAGGCAGAAGGAGGGGCTACACCTTC.